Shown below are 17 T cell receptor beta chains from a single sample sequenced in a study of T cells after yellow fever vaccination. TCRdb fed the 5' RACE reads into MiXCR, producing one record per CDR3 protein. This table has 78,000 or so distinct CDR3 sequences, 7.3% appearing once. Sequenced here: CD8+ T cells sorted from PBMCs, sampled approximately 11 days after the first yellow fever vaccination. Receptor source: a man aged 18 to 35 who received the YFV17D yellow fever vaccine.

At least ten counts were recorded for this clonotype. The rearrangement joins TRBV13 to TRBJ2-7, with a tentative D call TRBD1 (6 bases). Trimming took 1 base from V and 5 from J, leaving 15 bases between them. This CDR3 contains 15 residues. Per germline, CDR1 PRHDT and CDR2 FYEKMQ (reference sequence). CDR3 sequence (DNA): TGTGCCAGCAGCTTAGAACAGGGCGCAGTCCACGAGCAGTACTTC. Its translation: CASSLEQGAVHEQYF.

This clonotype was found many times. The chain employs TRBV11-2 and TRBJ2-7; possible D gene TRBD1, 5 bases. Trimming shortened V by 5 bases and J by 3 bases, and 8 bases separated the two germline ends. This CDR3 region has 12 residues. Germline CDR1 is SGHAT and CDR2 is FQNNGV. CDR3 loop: CASSDSYYEQYF. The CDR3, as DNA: TGTGCCAGCAGCGACAGCTACTACGAGCAGTACTTC.

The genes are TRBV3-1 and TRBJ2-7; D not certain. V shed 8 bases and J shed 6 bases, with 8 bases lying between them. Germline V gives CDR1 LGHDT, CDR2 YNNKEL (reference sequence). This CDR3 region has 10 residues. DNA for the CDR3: TGTGCCAGCGATTGGATCGAGCAGTACGTC. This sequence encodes CASDWIEQYV.

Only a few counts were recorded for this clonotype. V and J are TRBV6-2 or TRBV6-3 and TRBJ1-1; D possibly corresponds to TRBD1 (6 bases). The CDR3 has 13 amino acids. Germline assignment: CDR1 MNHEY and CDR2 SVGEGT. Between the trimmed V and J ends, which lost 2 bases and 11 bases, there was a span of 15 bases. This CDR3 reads CASSYRDTEGAFF. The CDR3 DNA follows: TGTGCCAGCAGTTACCGGGACACCGAGGGGGCTTTCTTT.

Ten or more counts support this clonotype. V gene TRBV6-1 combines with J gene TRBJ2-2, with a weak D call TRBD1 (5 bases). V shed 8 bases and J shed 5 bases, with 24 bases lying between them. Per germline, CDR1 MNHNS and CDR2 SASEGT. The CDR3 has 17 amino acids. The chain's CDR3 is CASAKPGLERRTGELFF. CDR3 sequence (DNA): TGTGCCAGCGCCAAGCCAGGGTTGGAACGAAGGACCGGGGAGCTGTTTTTT.

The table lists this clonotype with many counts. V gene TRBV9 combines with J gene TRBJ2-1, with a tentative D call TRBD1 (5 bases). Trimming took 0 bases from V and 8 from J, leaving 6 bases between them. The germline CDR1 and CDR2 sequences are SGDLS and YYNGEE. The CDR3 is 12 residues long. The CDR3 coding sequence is TGTGCCAGCAGCGTAGGGGGCGATGAGCAGTTCTTC. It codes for CASSVGGDEQFF.

CDR3 coding DNA: TGTGCCAGCAGCTCCCTCCAGGGGATGAGAGAGACCCAGTACTTC. It specifies CASSSLQGMRETQYF. The chain carries TRBV7-9 and TRBJ2-5; perhaps TRBD1 as D (6 bases). The CDR3 is made up of 15 amino acids. CDR1 is SEHNR and CDR2 is FQNEAQ in the germline V gene (reference sequence). The V and J ends lost 4 bases and 4 bases respectively, with 16 bases between them.

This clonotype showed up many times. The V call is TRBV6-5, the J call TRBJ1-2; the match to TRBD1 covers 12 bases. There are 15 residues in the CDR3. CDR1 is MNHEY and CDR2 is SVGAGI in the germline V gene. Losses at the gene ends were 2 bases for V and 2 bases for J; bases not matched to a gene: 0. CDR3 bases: TGTGCCAGCAGTTACGGGACAGGGGGCAACTATGGCTACACCTTC. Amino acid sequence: CASSYGTGGNYGYTF.

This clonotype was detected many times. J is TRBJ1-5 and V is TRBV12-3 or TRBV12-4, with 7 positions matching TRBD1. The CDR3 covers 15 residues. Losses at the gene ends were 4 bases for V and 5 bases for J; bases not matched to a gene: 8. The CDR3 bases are TGTGCCAGCAGTTGGGACAGAAGACCCGATCAGCCCCAGCATTTT. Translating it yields CASSWDRRPDQPQHF.

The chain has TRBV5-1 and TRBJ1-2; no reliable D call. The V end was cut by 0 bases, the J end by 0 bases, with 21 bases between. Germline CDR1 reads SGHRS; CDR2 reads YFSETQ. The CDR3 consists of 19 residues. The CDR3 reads CASSLDRMSQVTANYGYTF. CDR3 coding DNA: TGCGCCAGCAGCTTGGATCGGATGAGCCAGGTGACCGCTAACTATGGCTACACCTTC. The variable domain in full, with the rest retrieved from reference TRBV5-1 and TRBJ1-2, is KAGVTQTPRYLIKTRGQQVTLSCSPISGHRSVSWYQQTPGQGLQFLFEYFSETQRNKGNFPGRFSGRQFSNSRSEMNVSTLELGDSALYLCASSLDRMSQVTANYGYTFGSGTRLTVV.

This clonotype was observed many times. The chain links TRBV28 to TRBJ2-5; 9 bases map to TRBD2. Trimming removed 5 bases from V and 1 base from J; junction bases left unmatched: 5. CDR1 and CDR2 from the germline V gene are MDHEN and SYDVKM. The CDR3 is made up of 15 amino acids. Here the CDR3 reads CASSPSSGVQETQYF. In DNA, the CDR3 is TGTGCCAGCAGTCCATCTAGCGGGGTCCAAGAGACCCAGTACTTC.

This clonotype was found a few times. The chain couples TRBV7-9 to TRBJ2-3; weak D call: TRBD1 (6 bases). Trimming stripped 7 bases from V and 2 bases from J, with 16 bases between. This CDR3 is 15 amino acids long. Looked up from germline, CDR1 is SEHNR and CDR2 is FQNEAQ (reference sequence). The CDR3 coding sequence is TGTGCCAGCACCTCCGACAGGACCCTCACAGATACGCAGTATTTT. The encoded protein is CASTSDRTLTDTQYF.

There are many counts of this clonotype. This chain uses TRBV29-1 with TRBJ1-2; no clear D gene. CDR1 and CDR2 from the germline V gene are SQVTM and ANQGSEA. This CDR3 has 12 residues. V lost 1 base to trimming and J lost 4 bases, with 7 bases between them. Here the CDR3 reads CSVEGWAYGYTF. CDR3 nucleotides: TGCAGCGTTGAAGGGTGGGCCTATGGCTACACCTTC.

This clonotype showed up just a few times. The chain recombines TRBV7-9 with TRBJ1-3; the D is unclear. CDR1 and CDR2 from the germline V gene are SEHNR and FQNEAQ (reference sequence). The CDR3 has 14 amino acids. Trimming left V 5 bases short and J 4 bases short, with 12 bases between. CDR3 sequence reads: CASSAFVSGNTIYF. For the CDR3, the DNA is TGTGCCAGCAGCGCCTTTGTGTCGGGAAACACCATATATTTT.

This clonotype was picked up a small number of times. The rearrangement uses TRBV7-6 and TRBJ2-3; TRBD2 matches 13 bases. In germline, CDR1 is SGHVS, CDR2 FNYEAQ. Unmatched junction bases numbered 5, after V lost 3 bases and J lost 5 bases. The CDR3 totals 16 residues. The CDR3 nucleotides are TGTGCCAGCAGCTTTACTAGCGGGGGGGCAGGAGATACGCAGTATTTT. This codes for CASSFTSGGAGDTQYF.

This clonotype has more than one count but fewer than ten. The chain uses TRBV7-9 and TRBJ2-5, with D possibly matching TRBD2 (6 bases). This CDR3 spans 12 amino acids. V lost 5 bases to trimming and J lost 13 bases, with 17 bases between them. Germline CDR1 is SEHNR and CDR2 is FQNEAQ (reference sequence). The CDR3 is CASSPHRGAGYF. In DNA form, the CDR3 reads TGTGCCAGCAGCCCACACCGCGGGGCTGGGTACTTC.

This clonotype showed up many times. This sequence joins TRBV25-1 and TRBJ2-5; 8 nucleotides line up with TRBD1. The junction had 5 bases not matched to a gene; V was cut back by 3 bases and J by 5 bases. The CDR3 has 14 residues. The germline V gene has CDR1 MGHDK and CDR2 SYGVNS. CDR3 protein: CASSEDRVWETQYF. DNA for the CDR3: TGTGCCAGCAGTGAGGACAGGGTATGGGAGACCCAGTACTTC.